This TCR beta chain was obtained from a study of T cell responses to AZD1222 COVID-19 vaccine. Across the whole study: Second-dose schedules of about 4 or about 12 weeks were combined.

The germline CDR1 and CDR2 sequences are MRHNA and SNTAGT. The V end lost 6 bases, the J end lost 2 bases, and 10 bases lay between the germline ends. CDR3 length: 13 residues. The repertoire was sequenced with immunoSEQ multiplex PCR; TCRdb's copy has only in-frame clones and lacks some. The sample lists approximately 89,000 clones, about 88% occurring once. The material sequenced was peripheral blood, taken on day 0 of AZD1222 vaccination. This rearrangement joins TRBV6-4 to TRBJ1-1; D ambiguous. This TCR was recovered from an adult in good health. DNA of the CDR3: TGTGCCAGCAGCTTCCAGGAAAACACTGAAGCTTTCTTT. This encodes CASSFQENTEAFF.